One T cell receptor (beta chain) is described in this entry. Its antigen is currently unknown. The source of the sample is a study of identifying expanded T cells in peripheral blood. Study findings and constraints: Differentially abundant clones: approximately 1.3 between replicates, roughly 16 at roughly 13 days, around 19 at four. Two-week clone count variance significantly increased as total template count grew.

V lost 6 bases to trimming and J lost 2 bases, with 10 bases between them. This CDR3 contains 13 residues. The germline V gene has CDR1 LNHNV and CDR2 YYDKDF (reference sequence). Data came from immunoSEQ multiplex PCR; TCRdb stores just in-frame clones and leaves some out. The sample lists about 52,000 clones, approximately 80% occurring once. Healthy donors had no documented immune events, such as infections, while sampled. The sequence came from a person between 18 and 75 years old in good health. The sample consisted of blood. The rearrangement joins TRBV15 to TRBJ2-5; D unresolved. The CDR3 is CATRVGRQETQYF. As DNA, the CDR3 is TGTGCCACCAGAGTGGGCAGACAAGAGACCCAGTACTTC. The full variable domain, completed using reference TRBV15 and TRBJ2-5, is DAMVIQNPRYQVTQFGKPVTLSCSQTLNHNVMYWYQQKSSQAPKLLFHYYDKDFNNEADTPDNFQSRRPNTSFCFLDIRSPGLGDTAMYLCATRVGRQETQYFGPGTRLLVL.